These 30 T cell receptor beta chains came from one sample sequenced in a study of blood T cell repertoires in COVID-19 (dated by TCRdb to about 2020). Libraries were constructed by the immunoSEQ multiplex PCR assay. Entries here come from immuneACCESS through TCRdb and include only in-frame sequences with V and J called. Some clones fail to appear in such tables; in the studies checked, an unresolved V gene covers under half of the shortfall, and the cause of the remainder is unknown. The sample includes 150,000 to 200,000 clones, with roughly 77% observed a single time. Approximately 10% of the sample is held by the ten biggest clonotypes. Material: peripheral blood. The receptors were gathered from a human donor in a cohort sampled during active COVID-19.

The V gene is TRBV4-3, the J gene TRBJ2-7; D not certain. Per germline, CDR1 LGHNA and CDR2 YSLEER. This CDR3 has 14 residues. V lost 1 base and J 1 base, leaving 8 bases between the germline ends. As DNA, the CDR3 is TGCGCCAGCAGCCAAGTCTATCCGTCCTACGAGCAGTACTTC. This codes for CASSQVYPSYEQYF.

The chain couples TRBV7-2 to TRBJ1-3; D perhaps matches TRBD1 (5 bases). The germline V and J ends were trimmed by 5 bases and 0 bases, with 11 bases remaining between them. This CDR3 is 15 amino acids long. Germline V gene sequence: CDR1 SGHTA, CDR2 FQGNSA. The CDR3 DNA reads TGTGCCAGCAGCACACTCGACAGCTCTGGAAACACCATATATTTT. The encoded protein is CASSTLDSSGNTIYF. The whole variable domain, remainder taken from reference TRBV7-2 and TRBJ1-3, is GAGVSQSPSNKVTEKGKDVELRCDPISGHTALYWYRQSLGQGLEFLIYFQGNSAPDKSGLPSDRFSAERTGGSVSTLTIQRTQQEDSAVYLCASSTLDSSGNTIYFGEGSWLTVV.

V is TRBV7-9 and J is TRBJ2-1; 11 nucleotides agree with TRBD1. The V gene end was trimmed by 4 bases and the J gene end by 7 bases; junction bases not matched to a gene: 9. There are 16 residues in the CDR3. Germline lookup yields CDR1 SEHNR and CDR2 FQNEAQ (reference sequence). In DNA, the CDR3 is TGTGCCAGCAGCTGGGGACCGGGACAGGGGGGGAATGAGCAGTTCTTC. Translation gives CASSWGPGQGGNEQFF. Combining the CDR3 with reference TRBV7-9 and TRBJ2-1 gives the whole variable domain DTGVSQNPRHKITKRGQNVTFRCDPISEHNRLYWYRQTLGQGPEFLTYFQNEAQLEKSRLLSDRFSAERPKGSFSTLEIQRTEQGDSAMYLCASSWGPGQGGNEQFFGPGTRLTVL.

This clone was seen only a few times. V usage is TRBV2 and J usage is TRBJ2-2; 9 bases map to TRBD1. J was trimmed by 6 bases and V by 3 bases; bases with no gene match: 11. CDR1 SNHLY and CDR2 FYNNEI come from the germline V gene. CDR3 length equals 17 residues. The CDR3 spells CASSEPPNRGRAGELFF. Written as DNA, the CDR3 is TGTGCCAGCAGTGAGCCCCCAAACAGGGGGCGGGCCGGGGAGCTGTTTTTT.

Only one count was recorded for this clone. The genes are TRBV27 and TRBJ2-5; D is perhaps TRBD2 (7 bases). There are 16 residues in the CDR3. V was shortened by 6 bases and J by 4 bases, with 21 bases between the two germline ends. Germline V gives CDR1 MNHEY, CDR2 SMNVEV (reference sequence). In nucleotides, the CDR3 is TGTGCCAGCAGCGGTGGGCGGGGGCTGGGCATAGAGACCCAGTACTTC. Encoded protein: CASSGGRGLGIETQYF.

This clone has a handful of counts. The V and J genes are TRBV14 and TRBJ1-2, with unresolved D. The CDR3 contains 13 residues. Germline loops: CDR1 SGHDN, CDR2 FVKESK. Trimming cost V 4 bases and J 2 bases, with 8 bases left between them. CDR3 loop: CASSRGGNYGYTF. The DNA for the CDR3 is TGTGCCAGCAGCCGGGGAGGAAACTATGGCTACACCTTC.

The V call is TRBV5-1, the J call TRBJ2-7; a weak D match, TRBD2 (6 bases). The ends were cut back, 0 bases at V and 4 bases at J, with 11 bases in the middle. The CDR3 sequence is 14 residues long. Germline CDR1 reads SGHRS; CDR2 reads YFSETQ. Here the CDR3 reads CASSLAGGTYEQYF. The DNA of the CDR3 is TGCGCCAGCAGCTTGGCCGGGGGAACGTACGAGCAGTACTTC.

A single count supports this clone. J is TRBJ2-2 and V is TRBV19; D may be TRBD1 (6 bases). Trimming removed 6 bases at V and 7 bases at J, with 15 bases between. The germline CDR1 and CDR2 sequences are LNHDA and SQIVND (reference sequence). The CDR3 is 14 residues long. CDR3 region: CASRIWGQGGELFF. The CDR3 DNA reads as TGTGCCAGTAGAATCTGGGGGCAGGGCGGGGAGCTGTTTTTT.

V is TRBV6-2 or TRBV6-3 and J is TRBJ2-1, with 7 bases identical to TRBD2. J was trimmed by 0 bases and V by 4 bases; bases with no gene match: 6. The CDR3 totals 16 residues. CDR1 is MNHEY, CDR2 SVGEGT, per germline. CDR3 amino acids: CASSSRTSVSYNEQFF. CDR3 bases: TGTGCCAGCAGTTCGCGAACTAGCGTCTCCTACAATGAGCAGTTCTTC.

This chain's CDR3 is CASSIGRGSTDTQYF. Here the CDR3 DNA reads TGTGCCAGTAGTATAGGGCGGGGGAGCACAGATACGCAGTATTTT. The chain links TRBV19 to TRBJ2-3; 7 bases fit TRBD2. The germline gives CDR1 LNHDA, CDR2 SQIVND (reference sequence). The V and J ends lost 1 base and 0 bases, in that order; junction bases with no gene match: 1. The CDR3 is 15 amino acids.

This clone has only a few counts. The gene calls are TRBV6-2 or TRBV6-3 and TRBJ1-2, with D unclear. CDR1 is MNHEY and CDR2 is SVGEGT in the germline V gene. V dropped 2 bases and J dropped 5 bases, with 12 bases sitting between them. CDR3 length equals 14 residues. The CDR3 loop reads CASSYGGGRYGYTF. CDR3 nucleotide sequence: TGTGCCAGCAGTTACGGTGGAGGACGATATGGCTACACCTTC.

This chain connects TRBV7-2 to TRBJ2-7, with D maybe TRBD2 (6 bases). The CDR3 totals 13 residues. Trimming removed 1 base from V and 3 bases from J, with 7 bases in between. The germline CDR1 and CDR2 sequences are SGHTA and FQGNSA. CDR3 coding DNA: TGTGCCAGCAGCTTAGAGACTAGCTACGAGCAGTACTTC. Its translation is CASSLETSYEQYF.

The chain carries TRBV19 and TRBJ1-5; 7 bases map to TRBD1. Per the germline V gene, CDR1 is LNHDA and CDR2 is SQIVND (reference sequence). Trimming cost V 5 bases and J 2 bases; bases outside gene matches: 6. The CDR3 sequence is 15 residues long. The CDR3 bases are TGTGCCAGTAGTTCCCGGACAGGAGGCAATCAGCCCCAGCATTTT. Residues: CASSSRTGGNQPQHF.

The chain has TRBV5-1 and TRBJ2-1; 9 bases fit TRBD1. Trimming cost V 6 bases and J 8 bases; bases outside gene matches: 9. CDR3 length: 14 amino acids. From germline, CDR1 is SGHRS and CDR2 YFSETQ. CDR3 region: CASKRDRVWDEQFF. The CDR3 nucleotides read TGCGCCAGCAAAAGGGACAGGGTATGGGATGAGCAGTTCTTC.

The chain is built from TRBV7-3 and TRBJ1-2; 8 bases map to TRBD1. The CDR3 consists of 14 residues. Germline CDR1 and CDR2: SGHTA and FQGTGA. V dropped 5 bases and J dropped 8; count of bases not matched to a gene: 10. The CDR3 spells CASSPEQGARGYTF. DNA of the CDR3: TGTGCCAGCAGCCCGGAGCAGGGGGCTCGGGGCTACACCTTC.

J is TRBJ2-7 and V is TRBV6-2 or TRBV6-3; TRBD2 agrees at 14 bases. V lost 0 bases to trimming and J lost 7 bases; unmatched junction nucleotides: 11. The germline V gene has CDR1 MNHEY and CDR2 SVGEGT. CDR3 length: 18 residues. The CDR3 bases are TGTGCCAGCAGTTACTCGTCCGGGACTAGCGGGAGAACGGGGGAGCAGTACTTC. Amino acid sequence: CASSYSSGTSGRTGEQYF.

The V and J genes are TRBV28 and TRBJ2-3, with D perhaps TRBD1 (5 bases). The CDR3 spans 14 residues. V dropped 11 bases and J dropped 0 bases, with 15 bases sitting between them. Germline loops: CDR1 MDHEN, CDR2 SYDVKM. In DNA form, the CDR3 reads TGTGCCGCTATGGCTACAGGCAGCACAGATACGCAGTATTTT. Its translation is CAAMATGSTDTQYF.

The CDR3 sequence is CASSLKDRGRGGELFF. The CDR3 DNA is TGTGCCAGCAGCCTTAAGGACAGGGGAAGGGGCGGGGAGCTGTTTTTT. The chain has TRBV27 and TRBJ2-2; TRBD1 agrees at 9 bases. Germline-derived CDR1 and CDR2 are MNHEY and SMNVEV (reference sequence). J was trimmed by 7 bases and V by 6 bases; bases with no gene match: 12. The CDR3 runs 16 residues.

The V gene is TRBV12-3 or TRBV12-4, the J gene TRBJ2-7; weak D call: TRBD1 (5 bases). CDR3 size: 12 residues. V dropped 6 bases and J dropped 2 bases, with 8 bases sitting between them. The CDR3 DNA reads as TGTGCCAGCAGCAAGGACACCTACGAGCAGTACTTC. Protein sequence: CASSKDTYEQYF.

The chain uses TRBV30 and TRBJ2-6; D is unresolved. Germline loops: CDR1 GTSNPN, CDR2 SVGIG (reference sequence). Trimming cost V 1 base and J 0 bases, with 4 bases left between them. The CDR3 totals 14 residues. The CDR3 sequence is CAWSGVSGANVLTF. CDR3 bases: TGTGCCTGGAGTGGAGTCTCTGGGGCCAACGTCCTGACTTTC.

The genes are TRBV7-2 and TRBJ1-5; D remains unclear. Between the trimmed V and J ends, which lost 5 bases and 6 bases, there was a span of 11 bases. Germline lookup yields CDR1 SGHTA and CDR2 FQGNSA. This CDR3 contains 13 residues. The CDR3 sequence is CASSVTIAQPQHF. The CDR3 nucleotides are TGTGCCAGCAGCGTAACTATCGCTCAGCCCCAGCATTTT.

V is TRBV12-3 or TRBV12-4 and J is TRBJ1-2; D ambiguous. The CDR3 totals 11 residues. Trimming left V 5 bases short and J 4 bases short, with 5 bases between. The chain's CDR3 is CASSPGYGYTF. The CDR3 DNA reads TGTGCCAGCAGTCCGGGCTATGGCTACACCTTC.

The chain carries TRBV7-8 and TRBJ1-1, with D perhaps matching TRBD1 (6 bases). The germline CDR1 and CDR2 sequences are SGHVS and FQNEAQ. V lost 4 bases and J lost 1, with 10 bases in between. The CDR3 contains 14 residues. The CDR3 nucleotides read TGTGCCAGCAGCTCATTCAGGGGGAACACTGAAGCTTTCTTT. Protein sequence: CASSSFRGNTEAFF.

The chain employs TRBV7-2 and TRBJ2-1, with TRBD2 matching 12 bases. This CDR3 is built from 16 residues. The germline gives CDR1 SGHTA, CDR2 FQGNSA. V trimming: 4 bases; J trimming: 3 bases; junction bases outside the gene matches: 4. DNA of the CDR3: TGTGCCAGCAGCTCAAGGACTAGCGGGGTCTACAATGAGCAGTTCTTC. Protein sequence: CASSSRTSGVYNEQFF.

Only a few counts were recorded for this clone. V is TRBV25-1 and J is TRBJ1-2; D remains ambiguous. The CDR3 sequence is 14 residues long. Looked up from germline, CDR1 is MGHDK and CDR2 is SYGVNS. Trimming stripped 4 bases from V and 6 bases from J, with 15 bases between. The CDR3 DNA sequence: TGTGCCAGCAGTGTGGAGGGTAGGCTAGATGGCTACACCTTC. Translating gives CASSVEGRLDGYTF.

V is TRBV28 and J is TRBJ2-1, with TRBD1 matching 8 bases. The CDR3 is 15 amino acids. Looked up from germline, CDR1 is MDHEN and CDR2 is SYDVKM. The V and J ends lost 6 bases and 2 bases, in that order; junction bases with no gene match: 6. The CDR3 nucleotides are TGTGCCAGCAGCATTGAACAGGGGGCCTACAATGAGCAGTTCTTC. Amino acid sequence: CASSIEQGAYNEQFF.

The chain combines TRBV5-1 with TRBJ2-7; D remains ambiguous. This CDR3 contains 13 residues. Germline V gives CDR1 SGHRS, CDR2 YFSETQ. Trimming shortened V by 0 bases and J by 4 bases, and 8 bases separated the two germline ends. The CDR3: CASSLGLQYEQYF. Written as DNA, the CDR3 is TGCGCCAGCAGCTTGGGACTCCAATACGAGCAGTACTTC.

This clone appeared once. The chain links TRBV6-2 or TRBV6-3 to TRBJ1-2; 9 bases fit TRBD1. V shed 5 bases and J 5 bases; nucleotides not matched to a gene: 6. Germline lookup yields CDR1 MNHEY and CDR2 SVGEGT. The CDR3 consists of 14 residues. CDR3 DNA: TGTGCCAGCAGTCCACAGGGGGCGCATTATGGCTACACCTTC. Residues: CASSPQGAHYGYTF.

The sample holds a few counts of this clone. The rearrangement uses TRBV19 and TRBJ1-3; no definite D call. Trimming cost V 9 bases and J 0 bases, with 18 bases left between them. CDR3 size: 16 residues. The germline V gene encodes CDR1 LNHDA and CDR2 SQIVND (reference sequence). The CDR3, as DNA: TGTGCCAGCCGACCTCGGGAGCCGACCTCTGGAAACACCATATATTTT. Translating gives CASRPREPTSGNTIYF.

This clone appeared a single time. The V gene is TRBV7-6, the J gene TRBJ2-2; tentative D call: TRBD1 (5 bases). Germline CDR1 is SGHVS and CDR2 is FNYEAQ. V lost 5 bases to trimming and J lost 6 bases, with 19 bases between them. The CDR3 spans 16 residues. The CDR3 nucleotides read TGTGCCAGCAGCCCCGCCGCCAGGGTCGGGTCCGGGGAGCTGTTTTTT. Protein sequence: CASSPAARVGSGELFF.